What follows are 9 T cell receptor beta chains derived from one specimen sequenced in a study of circulating and synovial CD4+ cells in juvenile arthritis (dated by TCRdb to 2014 to 2015). Library preparation employed the immunoSEQ multiplex PCR assay. The immuneACCESS repertoire file appears here via TCRdb, limited to in-frame rearrangements. These files lack a portion of the clones; in checked studies, under half of the deficit traces to unresolved V genes, and the cause of the others is not known. The sample includes about 33,000 clones, with 90% to 95% observed a single time. The ten most abundant clones make up more than 0.15% of the sample. Source material: CD4+ T cells from blood. These receptors all stem from a human donor with juvenile idiopathic arthritis.

V usage is TRBV5-1 and J usage is TRBJ2-1; the match to TRBD1 covers 9 bases. J was trimmed by 2 bases and V by 5 bases; bases with no gene match: 5. The CDR3 loop spans 15 amino acids. In germline, CDR1 is SGHRS, CDR2 YFSETQ. The CDR3 coding sequence is TGCGCCAGCAGAGCCGGGACAGGGACCTACAATGAGCAGTTCTTC. It codes for CASRAGTGTYNEQFF.

The gene calls are TRBV18 and TRBJ1-1, with 7 bases identical to TRBD1. Germline V gene lookup returns CDR1 KGHSH and CDR2 LQKENI. The length of the CDR3 is 14 residues. The V and J ends lost 5 bases and 5 bases, in that order; junction bases with no gene match: 8. Here the CDR3 DNA reads TGTGCCAGCTCATCAACAGGGGCCGGGACTGAAGCTTTCTTT. Amino acids: CASSSTGAGTEAFF.

The V gene is TRBV9, the J gene TRBJ2-7; the match to TRBD2 covers 13 bases. Germline V gene data show CDR1 as SGDLS and CDR2 as YYNGEE. The CDR3 runs to 15 residues. V was clipped by 0 bases and J by 5 bases; unmatched bases: 2. The CDR3 sequence is CASSVDGTSGNEQYF. The CDR3 DNA reads as TGTGCCAGCAGCGTAGACGGGACTAGCGGGAACGAGCAGTACTTC.

This clone was observed once. V and J are TRBV5-1 and TRBJ2-1, with TRBD1 identical over 7 bases. CDR1 and CDR2 from the germline V gene are SGHRS and YFSETQ. This CDR3 is 14 amino acids long. J lost 5 bases, V lost 1 base, and 3 bases had no gene match. The CDR3 nucleotides are TGCGCCAGCAGCTTGATGGGACAGAACAATGAGCAGTTCTTC. This encodes CASSLMGQNNEQFF.

J is TRBJ2-2 and V is TRBV5-1, with 8 bases lining up with TRBD1. Germline V CDR1 and CDR2: SGHRS, YFSETQ. The ends lost 4 bases at V and 6 bases at J; junction bases unmatched: 8. The CDR3 consists of 15 residues. The CDR3 coding sequence is TGCGCCAGCAGCCGCCTGACAGGGGTCCCCGGGGAGCTGTTTTTT. Translated: CASSRLTGVPGELFF.

The chain is built from TRBV7-9 and TRBJ2-7; 10 bases map to TRBD1. The germline V gene has CDR1 SEHNR and CDR2 FQNEAQ (reference sequence). The CDR3 has 13 amino acids. J was trimmed by 3 bases and V by 6 bases; bases with no gene match: 2. The CDR3 DNA reads as TGTGCCAGCAGGGACAGGGGGAACTACGAGCAGTACTTC. Translated: CASRDRGNYEQYF.

The chain is built from TRBV28 and TRBJ2-3; D is uncertain. Between the trimmed V and J ends, which lost 4 bases and 3 bases, there was a span of 14 bases. Germline CDR1 and CDR2: MDHEN and SYDVKM. The CDR3 has 15 residues. CDR3 residues: CASSSLLSVTDTQYF. In DNA, the CDR3 is TGTGCCAGCAGTTCCCTCCTCTCCGTGACAGATACGCAGTATTTT.

The rearrangement uses TRBV6-1 and TRBJ1-1; TRBD1 matches at 7 bases. The ends lost 8 bases at V and 4 bases at J; junction bases unmatched: 4. This CDR3 has 12 amino acids. Germline V CDR1 and CDR2: MNHNS, SASEGT. CDR3 sequence (DNA): TGTGCCAGCCGGGACAGTGTCACTGAAGCTTTCTTT. Translated: CASRDSVTEAFF.

The rearrangement joins TRBV9 to TRBJ1-4, with TRBD1 as a possible D gene (5 bases). In germline, CDR1 is SGDLS, CDR2 YYNGEE. The V end was cut by 6 bases, the J end by 7 bases, with 22 bases between. The CDR3 runs to 16 residues. DNA for the CDR3: TGTGCCAGCACCGGATCCCAGACGGGGGGGATTGAAAAACTGTTTTTT. It specifies CASTGSQTGGIEKLFF.